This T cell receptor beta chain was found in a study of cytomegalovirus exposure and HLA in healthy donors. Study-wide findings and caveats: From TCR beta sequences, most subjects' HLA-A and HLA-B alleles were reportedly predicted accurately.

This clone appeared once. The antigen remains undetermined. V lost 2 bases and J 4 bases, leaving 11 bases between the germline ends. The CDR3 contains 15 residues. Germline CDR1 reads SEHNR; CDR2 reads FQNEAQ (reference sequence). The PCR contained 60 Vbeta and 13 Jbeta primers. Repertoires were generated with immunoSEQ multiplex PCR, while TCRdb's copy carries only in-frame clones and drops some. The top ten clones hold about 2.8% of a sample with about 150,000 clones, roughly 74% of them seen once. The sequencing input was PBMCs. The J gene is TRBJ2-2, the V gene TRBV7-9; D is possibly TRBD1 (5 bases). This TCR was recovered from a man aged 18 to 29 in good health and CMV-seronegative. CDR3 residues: CASSLFRDPTGELFF. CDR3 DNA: TGTGCCAGCAGCTTATTCAGGGATCCCACCGGGGAGCTGTTTTTT. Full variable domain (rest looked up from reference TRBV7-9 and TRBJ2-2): DTGVSQNPRHKITKRGQNVTFRCDPISEHNRLYWYRQTLGQGPEFLTYFQNEAQLEKSRLLSDRFSAERPKGSFSTLEIQRTEQGDSAMYLCASSLFRDPTGELFFGEGSRLTVL.